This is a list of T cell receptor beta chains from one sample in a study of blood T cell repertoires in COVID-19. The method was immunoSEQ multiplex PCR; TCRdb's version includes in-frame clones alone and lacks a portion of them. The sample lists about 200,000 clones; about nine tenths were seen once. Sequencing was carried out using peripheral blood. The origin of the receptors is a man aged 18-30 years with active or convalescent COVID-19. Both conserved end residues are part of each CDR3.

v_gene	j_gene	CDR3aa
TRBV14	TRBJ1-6	CASSQVTGSSYNSPLHF
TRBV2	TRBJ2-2	CASSAIVPGLAGGISGELFF
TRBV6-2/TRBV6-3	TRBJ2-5	CASSYSGYSGETQYF
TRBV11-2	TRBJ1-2	CASSLITGGNGYTF
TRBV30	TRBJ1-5	CAWSDGGSQPQHF
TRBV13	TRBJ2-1	CASSPRTDNEQFF
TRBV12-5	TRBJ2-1	CASGTSSGRAENEQFF
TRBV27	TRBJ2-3	CASSSHSGTRTDTQYF
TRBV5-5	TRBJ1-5	CASSYDKTGEDNQPQHF
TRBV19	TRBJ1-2	CASSGAGGDYGYTF
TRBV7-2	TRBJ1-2	CASSPGQPTGYTF
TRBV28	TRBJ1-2	CASSFRGRGYTF
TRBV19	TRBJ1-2	CASSNDRGGYGYTF
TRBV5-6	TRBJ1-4	CASSLTRGTNEKLFF
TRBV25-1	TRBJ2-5	CASSEFGSGKETQYF
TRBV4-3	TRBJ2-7	CASSQDLPGTYEQYF
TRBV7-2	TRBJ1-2	CASSPQQGWEGYTF
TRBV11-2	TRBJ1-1	CASSLFRDRGLGAFF
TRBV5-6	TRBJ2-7	CASSFAAYEQYF
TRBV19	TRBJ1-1	CASSIARGNTEAFF